These T cell receptor beta chains were read from a single sample in a study of shared clonotypes between healthy human individuals. Some clones are missing from TCRdb's copy, which holds only in-frame ones; the method was immunoSEQ multiplex PCR. Of 2,100,000 or so clones in the sample, almost 96% were seen once. Sequenced sample: naive CD4+ T cells sorted from blood. The receptors derive from a young man in good health. Each CDR3 is given with its conserved first and last residue. Each record gives: clone size, V gene, D gene, J gene, CDR3 DNA, CDR3 protein. D genes are given only for firm matches. Clone size is given for some rows only: seen once, a few or many times, or a class if the clone is expanded.

-	TRBV5-1	TRBD2	TRBJ2-5	TGCGCCAGCAGCTACGGGACTAACGGAGAGACCCAGTACTTC	CASSYGTNGETQYF
-	TRBV2	-	TRBJ1-2	TGTGCCAGCAGTCCACAGGAAGCTAACTATGGCTACACCTTC	CASSPQEANYGYTF
-	TRBV28	-	TRBJ1-2	TGTGCCAGCAGTTCCAACAGGGAGGTTCGGTATGGCTACACCTTC	CASSSNREVRYGYTF
-	TRBV10-2	TRBD2	TRBJ2-3	TGCGCCAGCGTACTAGCGGGGGCTAGCACAGATACGCAGTATTTT	CASVLAGASTDTQYF
-	TRBV9	-	TRBJ2-5	TGTGCCAGCAGCGTAGGATCACTACAAGAGACCCAGTACTTC	CASSVGSLQETQYF
-	TRBV4-1	-	TRBJ1-2	TGCGCCAGCAGCCAAGTTCGAGGGATGGGCTACACCTTC	CASSQVRGMGYTF
-	TRBV5-1	TRBD2	TRBJ2-5	TGCGCCAGCAGCTTAGCGGGGTCCGGAGAGACCCAGTACTTC	CASSLAGSGETQYF
-	TRBV5-1	TRBD2	TRBJ2-5	TGCGCCAGCAGCTGGGGACTAGCGGGCTTGTCGCAAGAGACCCAGTACTTC	CASSWGLAGLSQETQYF
-	TRBV6-5	-	TRBJ1-1	TGTGCCAGCAGTTACTCAGTGGGTGGGACTGAAGCTTTCTTT	CASSYSVGGTEAFF
-	TRBV5-4	-	TRBJ1-1	TGTGCCAGCAGCAAGGGACAATCGGGCCTAAACACTGAAGCTTTCTTT	CASSKGQSGLNTEAFF
-	TRBV5-1	TRBD1	TRBJ2-1	TGCGCCAGCAGCTTGGTGGCAGGGGGCTCCTACAATGAGCAGTTCTTC	CASSLVAGGSYNEQFF
once	TRBV18	-	TRBJ2-4	TGTGCCAGCTCACCACCGGGGCGCCCCAAAAACATTCAGTACTTC	CASSPPGRPKNIQYF
-	TRBV30	-	TRBJ2-7	TGTGCCTGGAGTGTAGGAGTTTCAGTGGGGGCGAACGAGCAGTACTTC	CAWSVGVSVGANEQYF
-	TRBV29-1	-	TRBJ2-1	TGCAGCGCCGCCAACAATGAGCAGTTCTTC	CSAANNEQFF
-	TRBV6-5	-	TRBJ1-4	TGTGCCAGCAGCAGGGGCGCGAAGGAAAAACTGTTTTTT	CASSRGAKEKLFF
-	TRBV6-4	-	TRBJ2-3	TGTGCCAGCAGTGACTACCTCACAGATACGCAGTATTTT	CASSDYLTDTQYF
-	TRBV7-6	TRBD1	TRBJ1-5	TGTGCCAGCAGCTTAGTCTCAGGGGGCAATTCGGGCAATCAGCCCCAGCATTTT	CASSLVSGGNSGNQPQHF
-	TRBV6-1	-	TRBJ1-2	TGTGCCAGCATCTTCTCTCCCTTGACGTCTGACTACACCTTC	CASIFSPLTSDYTF
-	TRBV6-1	TRBD2	TRBJ2-1	TGTGCCAGCAGTGACGTTGGAACGGGGGGGAGATACAATGAGCAGTTCTTC	CASSDVGTGGRYNEQFF
once	TRBV7-9	-	TRBJ1-1	TGTGCCAGCAGCTCCTACCCTAACACTGAAGCTTTCTTT	CASSSYPNTEAFF
-	TRBV4-1	-	TRBJ1-1	TGCGCCAGCAGCCAAGGGTCCAGTAAGACTGAAGCTTTCTTT	CASSQGSSKTEAFF
once	TRBV6-1	-	TRBJ1-1	TGTGCCAGCAGTGAAACAGGAAGCCGGGCTGAAGCTTTCTTT	CASSETGSRAEAFF